Each of the 10 T cell receptor beta chains below was sequenced from the same sample in a study of technical replicates of blood from several donors. Sequencing used immunoSEQ multiplex PCR; TCRdb keeps in-frame clones, though not all of them. This table holds 84,000 or so clones, around 94% found once. Sequenced input: T cells isolated from PBMCs. The receptors derive from a human donor in good health.

V is TRBV10-3 and J is TRBJ2-2; no definite D call. The V and J ends lost 6 bases and 4 bases respectively, with 9 bases between them. The CDR3 extends over 13 amino acids. Germline values: CDR1 ENHRY, CDR2 SYGVKD. The CDR3 spells CAISGTGTGELFF. The CDR3 DNA reads TGTGCCATCAGCGGTACGGGCACCGGGGAGCTGTTTTTT.

The genes are TRBV4-1 and TRBJ2-3; 9 nucleotides align to TRBD1. The J segment lost 4 bases and the V segment lost 3 bases, leaving 2 bases of the junction unmatched. CDR1 and CDR2 from the germline V gene are MGHRA and YSYEKL. This CDR3 has 14 residues. CDR3 protein: CASSHGQGPDTQYF. CDR3 nucleotides: TGCGCCAGCAGCCATGGACAGGGGCCAGATACGCAGTATTTT.

J is TRBJ1-1 and V is TRBV19; D is unresolved. Germline-derived CDR1 and CDR2 are LNHDA and SQIVND (reference sequence). This CDR3 has 16 amino acids. The V and J ends lost 5 bases and 0 bases respectively, with 16 bases between them. CDR3 amino acids: CASSVLAGSLNTEAFF. The CDR3 region has the DNA TGTGCCAGTAGTGTCCTCGCTGGTAGTCTGAACACTGAAGCTTTCTTT.

The chain carries TRBV10-1 and TRBJ2-3; the D gene is possibly TRBD1 (5 bases). V shed 6 bases and J shed 5 bases, with 9 bases lying between them. The germline V gene has CDR1 WNHNN and CDR2 SYGVQD (reference sequence). The CDR3 contains 12 residues. CDR3 sequence reads: CASSLQGDTQYF. The CDR3 DNA follows: TGCGCCAGCAGCCTCCAGGGAGATACGCAGTATTTT.

This clone was recorded a few times. The V and J genes are TRBV18 and TRBJ1-1; D gene unclear. Germline V gives CDR1 KGHSH, CDR2 LQKENI. V was cut by 1 base and J by 5 bases, with 8 bases left in between. The CDR3 extends over 13 amino acids. This chain's CDR3 is CASSPLTGTEAFF. The CDR3 DNA reads TGTGCCAGCTCACCACTAACGGGAACTGAAGCTTTCTTT.

The chain links TRBV4-2 to TRBJ1-2, with 7 bases lining up with TRBD1. The CDR3 consists of 16 residues. Unmatched junction bases numbered 6, after V lost 0 bases and J lost 2 bases. Germline V gives CDR1 LGHNA, CDR2 YNFKEQ. This CDR3 is CASSQDKVQGNYGYTF. For the CDR3, the DNA is TGTGCCAGCAGCCAAGATAAGGTACAGGGGAACTATGGCTACACCTTC.

J is TRBJ2-1 and V is TRBV6-1, with no clear D. V lost 0 bases, J lost 8 bases, and 20 bases lay in between. Germline CDR1 reads MNHNS; CDR2 reads SASEGT. This CDR3 has 17 amino acids. CDR3: CASSEAHGSHRIDEQFF. CDR3 sequence (DNA): TGTGCCAGCAGTGAAGCGCATGGCTCTCATCGTATCGATGAGCAGTTCTTC.

The J gene is TRBJ1-2, the V gene TRBV15; maybe TRBD1 (6 bases). Germline V gene data show CDR1 as LNHNV and CDR2 as YYDKDF (reference sequence). The germline V and J ends were trimmed by 7 bases and 4 bases, with 22 bases remaining between them. This CDR3 contains 16 residues. The CDR3 sequence is CATKSGEVDRLYGYTF. CDR3 bases: TGTGCCACCAAAAGCGGGGAGGTGGACAGACTCTATGGCTACACCTTC.

The chain joins TRBV2 to TRBJ1-6; no reliable D call. Germline V gene data show CDR1 as SNHLY and CDR2 as FYNNEI. The CDR3 has 14 residues. Trimming shortened V by 6 bases and J by 5 bases, and 11 bases separated the two germline ends. The CDR3 region is CASRDWTDNSPLHF. The CDR3 bases are TGTGCCAGCAGGGACTGGACGGATAATTCACCCCTCCACTTT.

V is TRBV19 and J is TRBJ1-1, with 7 bases matching TRBD1. From germline, CDR1 is LNHDA and CDR2 SQIVND (reference sequence). J was trimmed by 5 bases and V by 4 bases; bases with no gene match: 7. The CDR3 is 14 residues long. CDR3 in DNA: TGTGCCAGTAGTAGCCGACAGGGTTGGACTGAAGCTTTCTTT. It encodes CASSSRQGWTEAFF.